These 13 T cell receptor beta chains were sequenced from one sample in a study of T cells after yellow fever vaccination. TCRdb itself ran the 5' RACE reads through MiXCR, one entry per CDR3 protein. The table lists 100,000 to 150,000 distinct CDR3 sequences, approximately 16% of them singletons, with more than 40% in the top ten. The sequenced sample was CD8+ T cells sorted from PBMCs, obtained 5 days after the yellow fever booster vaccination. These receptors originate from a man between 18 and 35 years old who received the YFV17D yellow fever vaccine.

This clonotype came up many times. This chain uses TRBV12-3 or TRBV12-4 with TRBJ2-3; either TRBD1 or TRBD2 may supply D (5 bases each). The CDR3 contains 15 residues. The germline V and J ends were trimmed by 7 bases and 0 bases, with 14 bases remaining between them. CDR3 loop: CASNSPGASTDTQYF. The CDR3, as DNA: TGTGCCAGCAATTCTCCCGGGGCTAGCACAGATACGCAGTATTTT.

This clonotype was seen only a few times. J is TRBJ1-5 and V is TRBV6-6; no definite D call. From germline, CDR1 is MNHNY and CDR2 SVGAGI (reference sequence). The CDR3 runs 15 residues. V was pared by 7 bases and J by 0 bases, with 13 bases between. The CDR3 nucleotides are TGTGCCAGCACCCCCCCAGGTTATAGCAATCAGCCCCAGCATTTT. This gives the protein CASTPPGYSNQPQHF.

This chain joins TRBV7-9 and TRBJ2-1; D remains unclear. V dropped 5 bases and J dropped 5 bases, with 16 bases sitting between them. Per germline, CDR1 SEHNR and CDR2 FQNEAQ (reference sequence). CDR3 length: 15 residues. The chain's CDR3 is CASSPPPGRDNEQFF. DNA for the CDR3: TGTGCCAGCAGCCCGCCCCCCGGACGGGACAATGAGCAGTTCTTC.

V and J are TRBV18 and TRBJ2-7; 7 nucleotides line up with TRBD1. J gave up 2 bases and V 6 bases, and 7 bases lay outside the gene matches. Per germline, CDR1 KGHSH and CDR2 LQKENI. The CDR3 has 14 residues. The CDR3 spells CASSGTAGTYEQYV. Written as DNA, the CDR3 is TGTGCCAGCTCCGGGACAGCTGGGACCTACGAGCAGTACGTC.

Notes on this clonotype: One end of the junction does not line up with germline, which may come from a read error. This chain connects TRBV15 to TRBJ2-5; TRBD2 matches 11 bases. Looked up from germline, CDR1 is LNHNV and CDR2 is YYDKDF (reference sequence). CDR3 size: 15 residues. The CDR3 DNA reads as TGTGCCACCTCTACTAGCGGGGGCACGGGGGAGAGCCAGTACTTC. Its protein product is CATSTSGGTGESQYF.

For the CDR3, the DNA is TGTGCCAGCTCACCAGGGGCCTACAATGAGCAGTTCTTC. Protein product: CASSPGAYNEQFF. This chain joins TRBV18 and TRBJ2-1; no firm D call. Looked up from germline, CDR1 is KGHSH and CDR2 is LQKENI. CDR3 length: 13 residues. Trimming cost V 2 bases and J 2 bases, with 4 bases left between them. Full variable domain (missing parts from reference TRBV18 and TRBJ2-1): NAGVMQNPRHLVRRRGQEARLRCSPMKGHSHVYWYRQLPEEGLKFMVYLQKENIIDESGMPKERFSAEFPKEGPSILRIQQVVRGDSAAYFCASSPGAYNEQFFGPGTRLTVL.

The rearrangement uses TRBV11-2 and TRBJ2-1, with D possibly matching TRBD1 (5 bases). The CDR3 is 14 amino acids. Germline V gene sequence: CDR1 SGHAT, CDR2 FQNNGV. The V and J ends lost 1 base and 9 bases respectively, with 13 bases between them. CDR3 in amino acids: CASSLVGRTVEQFF. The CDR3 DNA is TGTGCCAGCAGCTTAGTGGGGCGGACGGTTGAGCAGTTCTTC.

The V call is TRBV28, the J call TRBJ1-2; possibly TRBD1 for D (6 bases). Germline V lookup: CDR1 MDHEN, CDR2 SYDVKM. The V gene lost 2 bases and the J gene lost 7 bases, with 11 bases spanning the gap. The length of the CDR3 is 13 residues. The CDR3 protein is CASSLGGAGGYTF. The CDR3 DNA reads TGTGCCAGCAGTTTAGGGGGGGCTGGTGGCTACACCTTC.

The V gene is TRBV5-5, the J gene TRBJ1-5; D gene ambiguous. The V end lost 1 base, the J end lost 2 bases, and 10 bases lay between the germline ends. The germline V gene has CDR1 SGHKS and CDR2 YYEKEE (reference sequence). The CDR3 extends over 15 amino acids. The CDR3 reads CASSLMGLGNQPQHF. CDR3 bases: TGTGCCAGCAGCTTGATGGGTTTAGGCAATCAGCCCCAGCATTTT.

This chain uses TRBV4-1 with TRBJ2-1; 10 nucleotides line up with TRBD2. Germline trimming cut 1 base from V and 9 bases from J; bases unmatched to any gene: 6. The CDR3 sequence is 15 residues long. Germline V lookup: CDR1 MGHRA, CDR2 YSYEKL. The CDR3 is CASSQGSGGAGEQFF. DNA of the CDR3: TGCGCCAGCAGCCAAGGCAGCGGGGGGGCGGGTGAGCAGTTCTTC.

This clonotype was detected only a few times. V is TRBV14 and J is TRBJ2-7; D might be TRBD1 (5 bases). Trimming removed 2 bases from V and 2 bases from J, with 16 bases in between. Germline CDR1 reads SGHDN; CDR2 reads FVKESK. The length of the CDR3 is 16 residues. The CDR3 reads CASSQYEAGLPYEQYF. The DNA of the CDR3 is TGTGCCAGCAGCCAATATGAGGCAGGGCTTCCCTACGAGCAGTACTTC. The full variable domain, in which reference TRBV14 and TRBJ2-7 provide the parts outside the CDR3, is EAGVTQFPSHSVIEKGQTVTLRCDPISGHDNLYWYRRVMGKEIKFLLHFVKESKQDESGMPNNRFLAERTGGTYSTLKVQPAELEDSGVYFCASSQYEAGLPYEQYFGPGTRLTVT.

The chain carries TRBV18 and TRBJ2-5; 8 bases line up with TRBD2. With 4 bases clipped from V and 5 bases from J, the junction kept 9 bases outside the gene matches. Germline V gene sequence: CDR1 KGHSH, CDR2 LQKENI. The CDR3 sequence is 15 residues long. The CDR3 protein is CASSLPGLGWETQYF. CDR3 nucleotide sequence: TGTGCCAGCTCACTGCCGGGACTAGGATGGGAGACCCAGTACTTC.

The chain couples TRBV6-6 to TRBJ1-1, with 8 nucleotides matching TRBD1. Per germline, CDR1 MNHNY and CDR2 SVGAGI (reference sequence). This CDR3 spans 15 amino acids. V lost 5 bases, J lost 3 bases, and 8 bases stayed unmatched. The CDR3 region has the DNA TGTGCCAGCAGTCCACGGACAGGGCGGGACACTGAAGCTTTCTTT. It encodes CASSPRTGRDTEAFF.